These T cell receptor beta chains were read from a single sample in a study of T cells in Graves' hyperthyroidism and ophthalmopathy. A single record per CDR3 protein comes from TCRdb applying MiXCR to the multiplex PCR reads. The sample lists hundreds of thousands of distinct CDR3 sequences, roughly 15% occurring once. The specimen sequenced was blood. These receptors all come from a woman between 25 and 40 years old with Graves' hyperthyroidism. Each CDR3 is given with its conserved first and last residue. A D gene is named only where the DNA matches it firmly. Rows may omit the clone size; those that give it use once, few, many or a size class.

len,d_gene,j_gene,abundance,v_gene,CDR3nt,CDR3aa
12,.,TRBJ1-1,.,TRBV7-9,TGTGCCAGCAGCTTTGTGGGGTTTGAAGCTTTCTTT,CASSFVGFEAFF
11,.,TRBJ1-1,.,TRBV20-1,TGCAGGCCCACAGGGAGCATCCCAGCTTTCTTT,CRPTGSIPAFF
12,TRBD1,TRBJ2-3,.,TRBV5-1,TGCGCCAGCAGCTTGGCAGGACAGGGATGGTATTTT,CASSLAGQGWYF
12,.,TRBJ2-1,.,TRBV10-1,TGCGCCAGCAGTCCCTCCTACGGTGAGCAGTTCTTC,CASSPSYGEQFF
14,TRBD1,TRBJ1-2,.,TRBV20-1,TGCAGTGCCGATTTGGACAGGGTTGGAGCTGGCTACACCTTC,CSADLDRVGAGYTF
14,TRBD1,TRBJ1-2,few,TRBV5-1,TGCGCCAGCAGCAGGACAGGGGGCGTTGGGGGCTACACCTTC,CASSRTGGVGGYTF
20,TRBD2,TRBJ2-1,many,TRBV24-1,TGTGCCACCAGTGACTCTCTCCCGACTAGCGGGAGGAGGTCCTACAATGAGCAGTTCTTC,CATSDSLPTSGRRSYNEQFF
15,TRBD2,TRBJ2-3,.,TRBV5-5,TGTGCCAGCAGCCGAGGGACTACCCCCCCAGATACGCAGTATTTT,CASSRGTTPPDTQYF
15,.,TRBJ2-3,few,TRBV10-1,TGCGCCAGCAGTGAGGGGAGAGGGCCGTCTTATACGCAGTATTTT,CASSEGRGPSYTQYF
16,TRBD1,TRBJ2-2,few,TRBV7-2,TGTGCCAGCAGCTCTAGACAGGGGGCGAGGACCGGGGAGCTGTTTTTT,CASSSRQGARTGELFF